This T cell receptor (beta chain) comes out of a study of T-cell memory formation after mild COVID-19. Trimming removed 1 base from V and 7 bases from J, with 13 bases in between. This CDR3 comprises 15 residues. CDR1 and CDR2 from the germline V gene are LGHDT and YNNKEL (reference sequence). Study results and limitations: There were some responding clones in pre-infection memory, which suggested that cross-reactive memory had joined.

Worth noting for this clonotype: Its antigen is undetermined.

TCRdb ran MiXCR on the 5' RACE reads and lists one entry per CDR3 protein. Of hundreds of thousands of distinct CDR3 sequences in the sample, about 23% are singletons; the top ten hold under 15%. The chain carries TRBV3-1 and TRBJ2-2; D is possibly TRBD1 (6 bases). The sequence was collected from an adult woman who had mild COVID-19 (a few samples of this study predate the infection). Cell type and time point are not known. The specimen was PBMCs or a T cell subset sorted from them (not recorded which). This CDR3 reads CASSQGSRTVGELFF. The CDR3 DNA follows: TGTGCCAGCAGCCAAGGATCGAGGACAGTCGGGGAGCTGTTTTTT.